This TCR beta chain was retrieved from a study of cytomegalovirus exposure and HLA in healthy donors. Study as a whole: Tens of millions of unique TCR sequences came from HLA-typed donors in an early release.

Germline V gives CDR1 SGHVS, CDR2 FQNEAQ. V was clipped by 4 bases and J by 3 bases; unmatched bases: 6. The CDR3 totals 14 residues. The PCR was carried out with 60 Vbeta primers and 13 Jbeta primers. Authors' processing steps: Later, an analysis found 65 million to 85 million unique TCR beta chains, and roughly 9.9 million of these were shared. Here immunoSEQ multiplex PCR was the method, and the copy in TCRdb shows in-frame clones only, minus some. The V and J calls and clone size are taken from that table; D and trimming were inferred from the DNA. The sample contains about 120,000 clones, around 82% of which appear only once. In its sample, this clone was seen a few times.

Sequencing input: PBMCs. The sequence was collected from a female donor in good health and CMV-seronegative. The chain combines TRBV7-8 with TRBJ2-7, with 7 positions matching TRBD2. CDR3 DNA sequence: TGTGCCAGCAGCTCATTACTAGCGCACTACGAGCAGTACTTC. It translates to CASSSLLAHYEQYF. The whole variable domain, remainder taken from reference TRBV7-8 and TRBJ2-7, is GAGVSQSPRYKVAKRGQDVALRCDPISGHVSLFWYQQALGQGPEFLTYFQNEAQLDKSGLPSDRFFAERPEGSVSTLKIQRTQQEDSAVYLCASSSLLAHYEQYFGPGTRLTVT.